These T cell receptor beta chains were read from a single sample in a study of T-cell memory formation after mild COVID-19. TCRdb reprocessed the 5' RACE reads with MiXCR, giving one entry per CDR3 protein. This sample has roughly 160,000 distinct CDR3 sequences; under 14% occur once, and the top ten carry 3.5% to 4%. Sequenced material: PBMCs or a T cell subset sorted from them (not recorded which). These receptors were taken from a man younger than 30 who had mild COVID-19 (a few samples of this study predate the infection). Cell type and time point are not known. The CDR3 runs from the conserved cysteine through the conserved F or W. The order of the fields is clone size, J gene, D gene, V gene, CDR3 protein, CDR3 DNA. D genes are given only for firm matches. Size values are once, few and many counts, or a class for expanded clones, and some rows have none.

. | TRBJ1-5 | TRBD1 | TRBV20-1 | CSARETGVKPQHF | TGCAGTGCTAGGGAAACAGGGGTGAAACCCCAGCATTTT
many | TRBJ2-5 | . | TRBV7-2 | CASSLPPSGVETQYF | TGTGCCAGCAGCTTACCCCCGTCGGGGGTAGAGACCCAGTACTTC
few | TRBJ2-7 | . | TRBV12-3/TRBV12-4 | CASSPGAESAYEQYF | TGTGCCAGCAGTCCGGGGGCCGAGAGCGCCTACGAGCAGTACTTC
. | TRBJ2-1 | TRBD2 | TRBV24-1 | CATSEPGLAAKSSYNEQFF | TGTGCCACCAGTGAGCCGGGACTAGCGGCAAAGAGCTCCTACAATGAGCAGTTCTTC
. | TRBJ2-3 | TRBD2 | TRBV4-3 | CASSQGLAGGQADTQYF | TGCGCCAGCAGCCAAGGACTAGCGGGGGGCCAGGCAGATACGCAGTATTTT
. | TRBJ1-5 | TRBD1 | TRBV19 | CASSPRDRVSNQPQHF | TGTGCCAGTAGCCCCCGGGACAGGGTAAGCAATCAGCCCCAGCATTTT
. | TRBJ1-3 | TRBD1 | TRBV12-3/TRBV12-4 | CASSFRRGLGGQHSGNTIYF | TGTGCCAGCAGTTTCCGGAGGGGTCTGGGGGGACAGCATTCTGGAAACACCATATATTTT
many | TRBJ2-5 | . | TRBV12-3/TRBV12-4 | CASTPDAGAQETQYF | TGTGCCAGCACCCCCGATGCGGGCGCGCAAGAGACCCAGTACTTC
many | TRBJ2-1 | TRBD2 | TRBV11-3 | CASSLGTSGDEQFF | TGTGCCAGCAGCTTGGGGACTAGTGGCGATGAGCAGTTCTTC
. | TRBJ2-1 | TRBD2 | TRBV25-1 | CASSESASGFCFF | TGTGCCAGCAGTGAATCTGCTAGCGGGTTTTGCTTCTTC
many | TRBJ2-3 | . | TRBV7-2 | CASNPRGGNTDTQYF | TGTGCCAGCAACCCGAGGGGGGGAAACACAGATACGCAGTATTTT
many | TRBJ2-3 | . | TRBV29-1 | CSLRGVRDTQYF | TGCAGCCTTAGGGGGGTGAGGGATACGCAGTATTTT
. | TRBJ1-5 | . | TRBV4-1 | CASSQPTSYQPQHF | TGCGCCAGCAGCCAACCTACATCGTATCAGCCCCAGCATTTT
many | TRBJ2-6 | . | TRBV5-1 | CASSDATGANVLTF | TGCGCCAGCAGCGATGCCACTGGGGCCAACGTCCTGACTTTC
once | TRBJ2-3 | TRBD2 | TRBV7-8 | CASSSFHLAGGLDTQYF | TGTGCCAGCAGCTCCTTTCACTTAGCGGGAGGGCTAGATACGCAGTATTTT
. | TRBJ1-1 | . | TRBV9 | CASSVGASWDFMNTEAFF | TGTGCCAGCAGCGTAGGGGCCTCCTGGGACTTCATGAACACTGAAGCTTTCTTT
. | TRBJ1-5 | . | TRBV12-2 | CASRLGGAAGQGSRQPQHF | TGTGCAAGTCGCTTAGGTGGTGCCGCGGGACAGGGGTCCAGACAGCCCCAGCATTTT
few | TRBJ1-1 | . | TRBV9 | CASGEGPTGKAFF | TGTGCCAGCGGGGAGGGCCCCACAGGTAAAGCTTTCTTT
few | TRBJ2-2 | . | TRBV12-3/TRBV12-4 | CASSYLGGMNTGELFF | TGTGCCAGCAGTTATCTTGGAGGGATGAACACCGGGGAGCTGTTTTTT
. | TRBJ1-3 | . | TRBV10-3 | CAIRGEAGNTIYF | TGTGCCATCCGTGGAGAGGCTGGAAACACCATATATTTT
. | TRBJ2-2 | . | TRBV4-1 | CASTRIGSTGELFF | TGCGCCAGCACCAGAATTGGGAGTACCGGGGAGCTGTTTTTT
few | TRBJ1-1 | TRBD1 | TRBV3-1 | CASSLNRGSTEAFF | TGTGCCAGCAGCCTTAACAGGGGGAGCACTGAAGCTTTCTTT
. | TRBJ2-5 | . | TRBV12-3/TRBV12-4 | CASSLRVFDQYF | TGTGCCAGCAGTTTAAGAGTTTTCGACCAGTACTTC
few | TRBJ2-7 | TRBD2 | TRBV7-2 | CASSLVAAGAAYEQYF | TGTGCCAGCAGCTTAGTCGCAGCGGGGGCCGCCTACGAGCAGTACTTC
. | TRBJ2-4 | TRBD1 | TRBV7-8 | CASSQDREDIQYF | TGTGCCAGCAGCCAGGACAGGGAGGACATTCAGTACTTC
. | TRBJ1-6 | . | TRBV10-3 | CAISDSDRFYF | TGTGCCATCAGTGACTCGGACAGATTTTACTTT
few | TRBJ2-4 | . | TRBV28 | CASKSGKNIQYF | TGTGCCAGCAAGTCCGGCAAAAACATTCAGTACTTC
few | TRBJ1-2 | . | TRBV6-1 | CASTPRARSSGSQNYGYTF | TGTGCCAGCACCCCTCGGGCCCGGTCGTCGGGCTCCCAGAACTATGGCTACACCTTC
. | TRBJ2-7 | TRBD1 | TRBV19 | CASAGTGSSYEQYF | TGTGCCAGTGCCGGGACAGGGTCCTCTTACGAGCAGTACTTC
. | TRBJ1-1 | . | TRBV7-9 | CASSPGAWNTEAFF | TGTGCCAGCAGCCCAGGGGCCTGGAACACTGAAGCTTTCTTT
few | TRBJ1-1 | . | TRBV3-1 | CASSQGPKNTEAFF | TGTGCCAGCAGCCAAGGGCCGAAGAACACTGAAGCTTTCTTT
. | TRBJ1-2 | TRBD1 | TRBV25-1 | CASMDRVDGYTF | TGTGCCAGCATGGACAGGGTAGATGGCTACACCTTC
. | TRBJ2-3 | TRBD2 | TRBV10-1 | CASSESGTSDADTQYF | TGCGCCAGCAGTGAGTCGGGGACTAGCGACGCAGATACGCAGTATTTT
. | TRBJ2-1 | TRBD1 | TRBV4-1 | CASSQDTRGPYNEQFF | TGCGCCAGCAGCCAAGATACGAGGGGGCCCTACAATGAGCAGTTCTTC
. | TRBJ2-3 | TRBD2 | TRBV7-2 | CASSPVVGGTRPDTQYF | TGTGCCAGCAGCCCCGTGGTGGGGGGGACTAGGCCAGATACGCAGTATTTT
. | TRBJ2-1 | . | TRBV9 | CASSAGVGVKTYNEQFF | TGTGCCAGCAGCGCCGGGGTGGGGGTAAAGACCTACAATGAGCAGTTCTTC
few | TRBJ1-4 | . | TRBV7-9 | CASSLDVNEKLFF | TGTGCCAGCAGCTTGGACGTTAATGAAAAACTGTTTTTT
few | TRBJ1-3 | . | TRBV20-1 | CSAQPRISGNTIYF | TGCAGTGCCCAGCCGCGGATATCTGGAAACACCATATATTTT
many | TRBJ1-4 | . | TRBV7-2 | CASTQNGGAGEKLFF | TGTGCCAGCACCCAAAACGGGGGCGCCGGTGAAAAACTGTTTTTT
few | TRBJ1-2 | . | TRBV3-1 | CASSPIGGGWDYGYTF | TGTGCCAGCAGCCCCATCGGGGGGGGATGGGACTATGGCTACACCTTC
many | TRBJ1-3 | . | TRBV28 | CASTIPPSKSGNTIYF | TGTGCCAGCACCATACCACCCTCAAAATCTGGAAACACCATATATTTT
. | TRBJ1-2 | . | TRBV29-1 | CSVPARGGPGYTF | TGCAGCGTCCCCGCTAGGGGAGGGCCTGGCTACACCTTC
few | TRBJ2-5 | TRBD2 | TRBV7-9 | CASSFELAETQYF | TGTGCCAGCAGCTTTGAACTAGCGGAGACCCAGTACTTC
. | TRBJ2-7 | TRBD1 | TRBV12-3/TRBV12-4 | CASNIQGGEQYF | TGTGCCAGCAATATACAGGGGGGCGAGCAGTACTTC
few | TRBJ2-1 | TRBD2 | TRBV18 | CASSILAGGHNEQFF | TGTGCCAGCTCAATACTAGCGGGGGGGCACAATGAGCAGTTCTTC
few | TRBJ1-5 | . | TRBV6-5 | CASSCEDQPQHF | TGTGCCAGCAGTTGTGAGGATCAGCCCCAGCATTTT
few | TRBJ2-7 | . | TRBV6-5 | CASSYSPPGGGGWSYEQYF | TGTGCCAGCAGTTACTCCCCCCCCGGGGGAGGGGGCTGGTCCTACGAGCAGTACTTC
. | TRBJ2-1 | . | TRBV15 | CATSRDGGFGVNEQFF | TGTGCCACCAGCAGAGATGGGGGTTTCGGCGTCAATGAGCAGTTCTTC
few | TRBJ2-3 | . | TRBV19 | CASSIASSTDTQYF | TGTGCCAGTAGTATAGCCAGTTCCACAGATACGCAGTATTTT
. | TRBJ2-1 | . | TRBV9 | CASSVGLARALTYNEQFF | TGTGCCAGCAGCGTTGGGCTAGCTCGGGCTCTGACCTACAATGAGCAGTTCTTC
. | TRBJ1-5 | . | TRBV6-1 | CASSEILAQPQHF | TGTGCCAGCAGTGAAATTTTGGCTCAGCCCCAGCATTTT